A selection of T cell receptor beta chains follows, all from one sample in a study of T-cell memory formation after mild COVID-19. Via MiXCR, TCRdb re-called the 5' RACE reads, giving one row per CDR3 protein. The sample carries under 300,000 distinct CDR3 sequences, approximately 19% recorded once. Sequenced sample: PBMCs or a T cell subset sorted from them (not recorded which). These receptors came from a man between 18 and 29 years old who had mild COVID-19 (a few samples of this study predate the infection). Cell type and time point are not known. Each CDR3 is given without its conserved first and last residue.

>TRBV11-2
ASSRRQGNLRGGYT
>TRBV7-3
ASSWTGRDEQY
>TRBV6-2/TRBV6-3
ASSYWGDYGYT
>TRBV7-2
ASSKEVLGWGNEKLF
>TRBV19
ASSISLSYEQY
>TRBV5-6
ASSSGTSPIGYEQY
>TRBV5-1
ASSLGLAGVLYEQY
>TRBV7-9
ASSTLTGGETEAF
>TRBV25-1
ASSEPSGRGDNEQF
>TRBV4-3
ASSQDRMGQGSPNSPLH
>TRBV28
ASNQGHSLYGYT
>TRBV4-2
ASSRATGSFTEAF
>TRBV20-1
SASSGTGTGELF
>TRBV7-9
ASSPTSDSYEQY
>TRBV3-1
ASSQGTRSGNTIY
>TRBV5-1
ASSLTGGADGYT
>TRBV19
ASSIAASQSGGYT
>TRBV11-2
ASSLRQFGNEQF
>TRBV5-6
ASTWTSGYNEQF
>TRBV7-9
ASSPGSKSAHEQY
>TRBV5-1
ASSSRDGGSPLH
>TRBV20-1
SVMRQGVSYEQY
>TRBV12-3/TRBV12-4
ASSYSGAPTYEQY
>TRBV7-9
ASSPENTEAF
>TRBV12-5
ASGLRTGTSSGANVLT
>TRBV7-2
ASSIRETEAF
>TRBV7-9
ASSFLSGGYNEQF
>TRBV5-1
ASSSSGPNYGYT
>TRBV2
ASSEEWYPVVY
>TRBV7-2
ASSLDGGNEKLF
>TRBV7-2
ASSPPSSETQY
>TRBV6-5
ASSYGRGNRETQY
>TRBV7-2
ASSLVSGTQY
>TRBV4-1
ASSRTEVGGTNGYT
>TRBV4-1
ASSQDSREAPTFT
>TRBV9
ASSVSSGGALETQY
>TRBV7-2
ASSPQVYGYT
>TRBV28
ASSLFGTANYGYT
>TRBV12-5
ASQPRDGPNEQF
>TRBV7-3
ASSPDSNTDTQY
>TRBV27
ASSSPGGAHGDTQY
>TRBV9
ASSVGQTRGLYGYT
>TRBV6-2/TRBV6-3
ASSLGPLLAASTDTQY
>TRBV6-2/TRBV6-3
ASSYPRQFGETQY
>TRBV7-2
ASSLALGGGETQY
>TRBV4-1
ASSGSPDTQY
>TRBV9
ASSVALTTSAYNEQF
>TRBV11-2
ASSFSSSYEQY
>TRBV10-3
AIWTVSNGYT
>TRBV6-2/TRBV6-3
ASRLAGTGEQF
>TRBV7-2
ASSSGPATNEKLF
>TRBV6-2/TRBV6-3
ASSSSSYNEQF
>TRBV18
ASSPGGANYGYT
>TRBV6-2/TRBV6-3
ASSPTRVNGYT
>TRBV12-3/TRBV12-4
ASTEIVGSEAF